The entry below describes one TCR beta chain. This sample is drawn from a study of blood T cell repertoires in COVID-19. Germline CDR1 reads MNHEY; CDR2 reads SMNVEV (reference sequence). V lost 3 bases and J lost 4; bases outside the gene matches: 8. This CDR3 region has 16 residues. Sequencing used immunoSEQ multiplex PCR; TCRdb keeps in-frame clones, though not all of them. The sample contains around 260,000 clones, about nine tenths of which appear only once. This rearrangement joins TRBV27 to TRBJ2-1; 8 positions match TRBD2. Input material: peripheral blood. The sequence came from a woman aged 40 to 49 who had recovered from COVID-19. CDR3 amino acids: CASSFGAGVGYNEQFF. CDR3 DNA: TGTGCCAGCAGTTTCGGAGCGGGAGTGGGTTACAATGAGCAGTTCTTC.